A selection of T cell receptor beta chains follows, all from one sample in a study of graft-versus-host responses after intestinal transplantation. Method: immunoSEQ multiplex PCR; TCRdb's copy keeps in-frame clones and lacks some. Among about 93,000 clones listed, roughly four fifths were seen once. For these receptors, no antigen is known. Material: unstimulated CD4+ T cells sorted from spleen or lymph node cells, obtained before intestinal transplant. These receptors all stem from a human donor who received an intestinal transplant. The CDR3 runs from the conserved cysteine through the conserved F or W. The D gene is left open where the match is weak. Rows give clone size only sometimes, using once, few, many, or a class for an expanded clone.

v_gene	d_gene	abundance	len	j_gene	CDR3aa	CDR3nt
TRBV6-1	NA	few	15	TRBJ1-5	CASSDRLYSNQPQHF	TGTGCCAGCAGTGACCGACTATATAGCAATCAGCCCCAGCATTTT
TRBV5-4	NA	NA	14	TRBJ2-3	CASSLQGSTDTQYF	TGTGCCAGCAGCTTGCAGGGTAGCACAGATACGCAGTATTTT
TRBV7-8	TRBD1	NA	15	TRBJ1-3	CASSFTGGSGNTIYF	TGTGCCAGCAGCTTCACAGGGGGCTCTGGAAACACCATATATTTT
TRBV6-4	TRBD2	NA	17	TRBJ2-1	CASSDLTSGRALGEQFF	TGTGCCAGCAGTGACCTAACTAGCGGGAGGGCCCTCGGTGAGCAGTTCTTC
TRBV5-1	NA	once	13	TRBJ1-1	CASSGTIHGSAFF	TGCGCCAGCAGCGGGACAATCCACGGGTCGGCTTTCTTT
TRBV29-1	TRBD1	few	17	TRBJ1-1	CSVEARTGKGALTEAFF	TGCAGCGTTGAGGCCCGGACAGGGAAAGGGGCCTTAACTGAAGCTTTCTTT
TRBV5-1	TRBD2	NA	16	TRBJ2-1	CASSLRSGGTYNEQFF	TGCGCCAGCAGCCTAAGATCGGGAGGGACCTACAATGAGCAGTTCTTC
TRBV5-1	TRBD1	NA	15	TRBJ1-3	CASSLDGTGVRPIYF	TGCGCCAGCAGCTTGGACGGGACAGGGGTGAGGCCCATATATTTT
TRBV5-5	NA	NA	12	TRBJ1-1	CASSPLLTEAFF	TGTGCCAGCAGCCCCCTTTTGACTGAAGCTTTCTTT
TRBV7-9	TRBD1	NA	14	TRBJ1-2	CASSRQTGGSGYTF	TGTGCCAGCAGCCGCCAGACAGGGGGCTCTGGCTACACCTTC
TRBV5-1	NA	NA	15	TRBJ2-5	CASSLAGERRETQYF	TGCGCCAGCAGCTTGGCTGGCGAGCGTAGGGAGACCCAGTACTTC
TRBV28	TRBD1	NA	15	TRBJ2-7	CASSTGTGFVYEQYF	TGTGCCAGCAGTACCGGGACAGGTTTTGTCTACGAGCAGTACTTC
TRBV10-3	TRBD2	once	14	TRBJ2-7	CAITPAGVMGEQYF	TGTGCCATCACCCCGGCGGGAGTAATGGGCGAGCAGTACTTC
TRBV5-1	NA	few	13	TRBJ2-7	CASGHTSSYEQYF	TGCGCCAGCGGCCACACATCTTCATACGAGCAGTACTTC
TRBV29-1	NA	few	12	TRBJ2-5	CSVARGQETQYF	TGCAGCGTTGCGCGGGGCCAAGAGACCCAGTACTTC
TRBV6-1	NA	NA	15	TRBJ1-2	CASRRGEGGGYGYTF	TGTGCCAGCAGACGGGGGGAGGGCGGGGGCTATGGCTACACCTTC
TRBV19	TRBD1	NA	15	TRBJ1-2	CASSATGGGYYGYTF	TGTGCCAGTAGTGCAACAGGGGGTGGCTACTATGGCTACACCTTC
TRBV11-3	NA	NA	14	TRBJ2-7	CASSLGGDSTEQYF	TGTGCCAGCAGCTTAGGGGGCGACAGTACCGAGCAGTACTTC
TRBV7-9	TRBD2	NA	13	TRBJ2-7	CASRTGTSGREYF	TGTGCCAGCAGAACCGGGACTAGCGGGAGAGAGTACTTC
TRBV29-1	NA	once	12	TRBJ2-5	CSVEHPAEPPHF	TGCAGCGTTGAGCATCCAGCGGAGCCCCCTCACTTC
TRBV6-5	TRBD1	NA	15	TRBJ1-1	CASRRTGPGSTEAFF	TGTGCCAGCAGACGGACAGGTCCCGGGAGCACTGAAGCTTTCTTT
TRBV5-4	NA	once	16	TRBJ2-7	CASSQGQGPRGSEQYF	TGTGCCAGCAGCCAAGGGCAAGGCCCAAGGGGCTCCGAGCAGTACTTC
TRBV5-1	NA	NA	13	TRBJ1-5	CASSLAGEQPQHF	TGCGCCAGCAGCTTGGCGGGTGAACAGCCCCAGCATTTT
TRBV4-1	TRBD2	NA	15	TRBJ2-3	CASSHPGLAEDTQYF	TGCGCCAGCAGCCACCCGGGACTAGCAGAAGATACGCAGTATTTT